This paragraph reports one T cell receptor beta chain. No antigen is known for it. Base qualities are missing; no much larger clone stands one base away. This sample is drawn from a study of shared clonotypes between healthy human individuals (TCRdb year 2020). Study-level background: The cohort included three men and two women between 18 and 49 years of age. For each donor, three plates each were used for CD4 naive and CD4 memory, two plates were used for CD8 naive, and one plate was used for CD8 memory. To estimate repertoire size and how much clonotype sharing occurs between individuals, the study deeply sequenced the blood TCR repertoires of five healthy adults. To increase sequencing depth and limit assay-specific biases, TCR repertoire library preparation and sequencing were carried out by different laboratories using diverse techniques. Between about 0.85 and 10 billion PBMCs per donor were obtained by leukapheresis. The full study reports these points: Naive subsets generally had larger estimated clonotype richness than memory subsets did. Higher generation probabilities were observed for clonotypes shared by all four sorted-subset donors than for non-shared clonotypes. Based on pairwise subsampling, the degree of clonotype sharing among donors was expected to be affected by sequencing depth. Incomplete sequencing was indicated by rarefaction of sorted-subset datasets, despite the large sequencing depth. Because the study included only a small number of donors, the genetic and exposure-history diversity represented was limited. About 5% of naive CD4, around 3.6% of naive CD8, 2.3% of memory CD4, and about 0.4% of memory CD8 clonotypes were shared across several donors. Sampling was restricted to blood, and TCR repertoires in tissues likely differ from the TCR repertoires found in blood.

Trimmed from V: 3 bases; trimmed from J: 1 base; junction bases lacking a gene match: 4. Sequences SNHLY (CDR1) and FYNNEI (CDR2) are obtained from the germline V gene. The CDR3 spans 15 residues, from the cysteine through the phenylalanine. Only CDR3 DNA is held: 45 bases, read in frame from base 1. The donors were healthy, HIV-negative adults who had no recently reported acute infections or vaccinations. All donors were Caucasian adults living in Nashville, Tennessee, USA. CD4+ T cells were enriched through magnetic negative selection, after which naive cells were positively selected on CD45RA and the remaining negative fraction served as the memory subset. Blood was obtained by leukapheresis, after which PBMCs were separated by Ficoll-Histopaque density gradient centrifugation and cryopreserved in liquid nitrogen vapor phase. Purity and quantity of every magnetically sorted T cell population were checked by analytical flow cytometry. Each sorted fraction had its genomic DNA isolated and then quantified by UV absorbance on a Nanodrop 2000c.

Using the deep immunoSEQ assay, TCR CDR3 regions were amplified from genomic DNA by multiplex PCR. Extracted genomic DNA from each cell subset was spread evenly across all wells of several immunoSEQ 96-well plates, with each plate serving as a replicate. For sorted subsets, each replicate PCR was loaded with approximately 0.2 ug genomic DNA, equivalent to 30,000 or so T cell genomes. Purified libraries were measured with a Qubit 3.0 fluorometer, size-checked on a Bioanalyzer 2100, and measured again with the KAPA Library Quantification kit. A separate single-read 150-cycle Illumina NextSeq 550 flow cell was used to sequence each immunoSEQ 96-well plate. The original pipeline was this. Because only junctional sequences without quality scores were contained in the immunoSEQ output, filtering matching that applied to full-length reads could not be performed. Sequences were annotated with PyIR, a Python wrapper for IgBLAST v1.9, and V/J genes and CDR3 were assigned using IMGT germline references. Reads with weak V/J assignments (E-value above 1e-6), missing CDR3, stop codons, out-of-frame junctions, or ambiguous translated residues were removed. V3J clonotypes were defined as sequences sharing the same inferred V gene, J gene, and CDR3 amino acid sequence. Percentage overlap between repertoires was calculated by dividing the number of shared unique clonotypes by the size of the smaller repertoire. Richness of each repertoire was evaluated using RTK rarefaction, the Chao1 estimator, and Recon v2.1 estimates of unobserved clonotypes. For all TCRbeta clonotypes obtained by the gDNA method from a handful of donors, generation probabilities were computed with OLGA. TCRdb carries this immuneACCESS record with in-frame sequences only. Its versions omit some clonotypes, under half of them owing to an unresolved V gene in the studies checked, with the rest unexplained. V, J and clone size reflect that table, while D and trimming were determined from the DNA. The table for this sample lists nearly 750,000 clones; 72% of them were counted only once. Together, the top ten hold over 1.5% of the sample.

The source of this sequence is a woman aged 25 to 45 in good health. The specimen was memory CD4+ T cells sorted from blood. The cell subset or site label corresponds to: CD45RA-negative fraction. This receptor chain uses TRBV2 and TRBJ1-1; TRBD1 lines up with 8 middle nucleotides. The CDR3 is CASSDRGRRNTEAFF. The DNA sequence is TGTGCCAGCAGTGACAGGGGGCGGAGGAACACTGAAGCTTTCTTT.